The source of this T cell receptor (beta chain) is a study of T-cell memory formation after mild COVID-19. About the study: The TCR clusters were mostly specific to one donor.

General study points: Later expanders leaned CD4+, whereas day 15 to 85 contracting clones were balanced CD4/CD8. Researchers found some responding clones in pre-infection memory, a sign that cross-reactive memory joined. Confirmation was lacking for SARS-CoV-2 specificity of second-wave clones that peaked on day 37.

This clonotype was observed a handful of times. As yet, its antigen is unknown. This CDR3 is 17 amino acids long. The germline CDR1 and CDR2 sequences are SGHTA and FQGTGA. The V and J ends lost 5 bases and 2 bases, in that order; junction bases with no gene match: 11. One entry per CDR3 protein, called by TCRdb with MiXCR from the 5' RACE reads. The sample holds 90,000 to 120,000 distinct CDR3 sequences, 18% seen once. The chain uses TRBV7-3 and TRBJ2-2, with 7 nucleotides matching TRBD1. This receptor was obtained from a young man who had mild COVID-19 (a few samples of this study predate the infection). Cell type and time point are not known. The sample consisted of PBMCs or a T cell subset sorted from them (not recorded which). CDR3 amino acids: CASSELIGGTNTGELFF. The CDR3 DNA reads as TGTGCCAGCAGCGAGCTTATAGGGGGCACAAACACCGGGGAGCTGTTTTTT.